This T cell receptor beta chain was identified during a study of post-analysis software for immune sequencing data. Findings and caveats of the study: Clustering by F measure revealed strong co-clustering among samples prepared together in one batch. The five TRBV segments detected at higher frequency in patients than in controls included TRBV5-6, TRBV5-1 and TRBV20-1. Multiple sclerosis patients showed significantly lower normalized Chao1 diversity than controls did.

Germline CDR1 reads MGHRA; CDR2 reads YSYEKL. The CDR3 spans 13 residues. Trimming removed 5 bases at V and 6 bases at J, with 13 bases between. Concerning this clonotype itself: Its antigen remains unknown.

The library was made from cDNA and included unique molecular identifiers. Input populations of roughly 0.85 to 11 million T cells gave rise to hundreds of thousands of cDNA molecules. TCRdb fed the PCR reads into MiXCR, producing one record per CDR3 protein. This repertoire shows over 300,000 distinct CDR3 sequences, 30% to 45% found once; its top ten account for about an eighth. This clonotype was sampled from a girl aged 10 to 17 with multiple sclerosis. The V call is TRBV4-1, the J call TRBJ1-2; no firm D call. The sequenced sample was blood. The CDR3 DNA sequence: TGCGCCAGCAGCTCGATTGAAGGAGATGGCTACACCTTC. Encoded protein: CASSSIEGDGYTF.